A selection of T cell receptor beta chains follows, all from one sample in a study of blood T cell repertoires in COVID-19. The table came from immunoSEQ multiplex PCR; TCRdb's copy has only in-frame clones and leaves some out. Here the sample spans roughly 100,000 clones, approximately 80% being singletons. Sample: peripheral blood. The receptors were gathered from a woman older than 75 with acute or convalescent COVID-19. Both conserved end residues are part of each CDR3. A D gene is named only where the DNA matches it firmly. Clone size appears in some rows only: once, few, many, or a class for an expanded clone.

d_gene,v_gene,abundance,j_gene,CDR3aa,CDR3nt
.,TRBV21-1,.,TRBJ1-4,CASSTHRGADEKLFF,TGTGCCAGCAGCACCCACAGGGGAGCAGATGAAAAACTGTTTTTT
.,TRBV5-1,.,TRBJ1-2,CASSLVQGGGYTF,TGCGCCAGCAGCTTGGTGCAGGGTGGTGGCTACACCTTC
.,TRBV15,.,TRBJ2-6,CATSRELGGANVLTF,TGTGCCACCAGCAGAGAACTCGGTGGGGCCAACGTCCTGACTTTC
TRBD1,TRBV27,.,TRBJ1-5,CASSIRGQTNQPQHF,TGTGCCAGCAGTATTAGGGGGCAGACCAATCAGCCCCAGCATTTT
.,TRBV11-2,.,TRBJ1-1,CASSWGGGTEAFF,TGTGCCAGCAGCTGGGGTGGAGGCACTGAAGCTTTCTTT
.,TRBV25-1,.,TRBJ1-2,CATCSLDYGYTF,TGTGCCACTTGTTCCCTCGACTATGGCTACACCTTC
TRBD1,TRBV27,once,TRBJ1-2,CASSLWGTGGLGGYTF,TGTGCCAGCAGTTTATGGGGGACAGGGGGTCTGGGAGGCTACACCTTC
TRBD2,TRBV27,.,TRBJ2-5,CASQTSGLATQYF,TGTGCCAGCCAGACTAGCGGGTTGGCGACCCAGTACTTC
.,TRBV19,.,TRBJ1-6,CASRTDLFNSPLHF,TGTGCCAGTAGGACAGACTTATTTAATTCACCCCTCCACTTT
TRBD1,TRBV11-2,.,TRBJ1-4,CASSSGTGANEKLFF,TGTGCCAGCAGCTCCGGGACAGGGGCCAATGAAAAACTGTTTTTT
.,TRBV10-3,.,TRBJ2-5,CAISEAISIQTQYF,TGTGCCATCAGTGAGGCCATAAGCATCCAGACCCAGTACTTC
.,TRBV9,few,TRBJ1-5,CASSEEGMGNQPQHF,TGTGCCAGCTCCGAGGAGGGGATGGGCAATCAGCCCCAGCATTTT
.,TRBV29-1,.,TRBJ1-2,CSVERQGLEYGYTF,TGCAGCGTTGAGAGGCAGGGGCTAGAATATGGCTACACCTTC
TRBD1,TRBV28,.,TRBJ2-1,CARAVGTGPYSEQFF,TGTGCCAGAGCAGTGGGGACAGGGCCATACAGTGAGCAGTTCTTC
.,TRBV28,.,TRBJ1-5,CASKSGTSQGQPQHF,TGTGCCAGCAAATCCGGGACGTCCCAGGGGCAGCCCCAGCATTTT
TRBD2,TRBV5-1,.,TRBJ2-1,CASSRRRLADNEQFF,TGCGCCAGCAGCCGCCGGAGACTAGCGGACAATGAGCAGTTCTTC
.,TRBV10-2,.,TRBJ1-6,CASGEAPYNSPLHF,TGCGCCAGCGGGGAGGCGCCCTATAATTCACCCCTCCACTTT
.,TRBV2,once,TRBJ1-1,CASSEQENTEAFF,TGTGCCAGCAGTGAACAGGAGAACACTGAAGCTTTCTTT
.,TRBV24-1,.,TRBJ2-3,CATSSRGTLPDTQYF,TGTGCCACCAGCTCTCGAGGGACTCTGCCAGATACGCAGTATTTT
TRBD1,TRBV14,few,TRBJ1-1,CASSQFTSRGWNTEAFF,TGTGCCAGCAGCCAATTCACATCCAGGGGGTGGAACACTGAAGCTTTCTTT
.,TRBV19,few,TRBJ1-5,CASSALPRGSGQPQHF,TGTGCCAGTAGTGCCCTACCCAGGGGAAGCGGTCAGCCCCAGCATTTT
.,TRBV6-5,.,TRBJ1-4,CASSYSRTVLGEKLFF,TGTGCCAGCAGTTACTCGAGGACAGTCTTGGGTGAAAAACTGTTTTTT
TRBD1,TRBV6-5,medium-sized,TRBJ2-1,CASGGTGPYNEQFF,TGTGCCAGCGGGGGGACAGGGCCTTACAATGAGCAGTTCTTC
TRBD1,TRBV28,.,TRBJ2-1,CASSSRTGNNEQFF,TGTGCCAGCAGTTCCCGGACAGGGAACAATGAGCAGTTCTTC
.,TRBV2,once,TRBJ1-6,CASSEGGGSPLHF,TGTGCCAGCAGTGAAGGGGGGGGCTCACCCCTCCACTTT
.,TRBV7-2,.,TRBJ2-1,CASSLERGGWFANEQFF,TGTGCCAGCAGCTTAGAGCGCGGCGGATGGTTCGCTAATGAGCAGTTCTTC
TRBD1,TRBV18,few,TRBJ1-2,CASSPPTGVHYGYTF,TGTGCCAGCTCACCACCGACAGGGGTGCACTATGGCTACACCTTC
.,TRBV27,.,TRBJ2-3,CASSLSSRGDTQYF,TGTGCCAGCAGTTTATCGAGTAGGGGCGATACGCAGTATTTT
TRBD1,TRBV18,.,TRBJ2-2,CASSPRDRGHGELFF,TGTGCCAGCTCACCCCGGGACAGGGGCCATGGGGAGCTGTTTTTT
.,TRBV29-1,.,TRBJ1-2,CSVGAAEGYTF,TGCAGCGTTGGGGCAGCGGAGGGCTACACCTTC
TRBD1,TRBV7-9,once,TRBJ1-5,CASSLGQGSQPQHF,TGTGCCAGCAGCTTAGGACAGGGCAGTCAGCCCCAGCATTTT
.,TRBV19,.,TRBJ2-4,CASSMWEAKNIQYF,TGTGCCAGTAGTATGTGGGAGGCCAAAAACATTCAGTACTTC
.,TRBV29-1,.,TRBJ1-2,CSGGGWNYGYTF,TGCAGCGGCGGAGGGTGGAACTATGGCTACACCTTC
TRBD1,TRBV19,.,TRBJ2-1,CASLPDRATYNEQFF,TGTGCCAGTCTACCGGACAGGGCGACCTACAATGAGCAGTTCTTC
TRBD1,TRBV7-2,.,TRBJ1-1,CASSYRTGGTEAFF,TGTGCCAGCAGCTATCGCACAGGGGGCACTGAAGCTTTCTTT
TRBD1,TRBV18,once,TRBJ1-5,CASSPGQGANNQPQHF,TGTGCCAGCTCACCTGGACAGGGGGCGAACAATCAGCCCCAGCATTTT
.,TRBV4-2,.,TRBJ2-5,CASSQGEGHPQETQYF,TGTGCCAGCAGCCAGGGAGAGGGACATCCCCAAGAGACCCAGTACTTC
.,TRBV21-1,.,TRBJ2-7,CASSAGTGRSYEQYF,TGTGCCAGCAGTGCCGGGACAGGGCGGTCCTACGAGCAGTACTTC
.,TRBV3-1/TRBV3-2,few,TRBJ1-1,CASRGTPNTEAFF,TGTGCCAGCAGAGGGACACCGAACACTGAAGCTTTCTTT
TRBD2,TRBV7-3,.,TRBJ2-3,CASSLKVSSGQPTSTDTQYF,TGTGCCAGCAGCTTAAAGGTTTCTAGCGGGCAACCCACTAGCACAGATACGCAGTATTTT
.,TRBV7-2,once,TRBJ2-1,CASSFTQGHYNEQFF,TGTGCCAGCAGCTTTACGCAGGGACACTACAATGAGCAGTTCTTC
TRBD1,TRBV7-2,once,TRBJ2-7,CASSLSGTGEYEQYF,TGTGCCAGCAGCCTAAGCGGGACAGGGGAATACGAGCAGTACTTC
.,TRBV12-3/TRBV12-4,.,TRBJ2-1,CASSFPHVNEQFF,TGTGCCAGCAGTTTCCCACACGTTAATGAGCAGTTCTTC
.,TRBV5-1,few,TRBJ2-7,CASSLDPQYGEQYF,TGCGCCAGCAGCTTGGACCCACAGTATGGGGAGCAGTACTTC
TRBD1,TRBV4-2,once,TRBJ2-6,CASSQTGAGANVLTF,TGTGCCAGCAGCCAAACAGGGGCTGGGGCCAACGTCCTGACTTTC
.,TRBV29-1,.,TRBJ2-5,CSVVGQGWETQYF,TGCAGCGTTGTTGGGCAGGGGTGGGAGACCCAGTACTTC
TRBD1,TRBV5-1,.,TRBJ1-4,CASSPGQAANEKLFF,TGCGCCAGCAGCCCTGGACAGGCGGCGAATGAAAAACTGTTTTTT
.,TRBV10-3,.,TRBJ1-1,CAISGRDTEAFF,TGTGCCATCAGTGGGCGGGACACTGAAGCTTTCTTT
TRBD2,TRBV4-2,.,TRBJ2-1,CASTRREAGGYNEQFF,TGTGCCAGCACTCGGAGAGAGGCGGGAGGGTACAATGAGCAGTTCTTC
.,TRBV14,.,TRBJ2-5,CASSQDMADQETQYF,TGTGCCAGCAGCCAAGATATGGCAGACCAAGAGACCCAGTACTTC
TRBD1,TRBV4-3,few,TRBJ1-2,CASSSPGQGYYGYTF,TGCGCCAGCAGCAGCCCCGGACAGGGGTACTATGGCTACACCTTC
.,TRBV18,.,TRBJ2-5,CASSPQGRRDGETQYF,TGTGCCAGCTCACCTCAAGGGAGAAGGGATGGGGAGACCCAGTACTTC
.,TRBV2,.,TRBJ2-1,CASSEIYEQFF,TGTGCCAGCAGTGAAATCTATGAGCAGTTCTTC